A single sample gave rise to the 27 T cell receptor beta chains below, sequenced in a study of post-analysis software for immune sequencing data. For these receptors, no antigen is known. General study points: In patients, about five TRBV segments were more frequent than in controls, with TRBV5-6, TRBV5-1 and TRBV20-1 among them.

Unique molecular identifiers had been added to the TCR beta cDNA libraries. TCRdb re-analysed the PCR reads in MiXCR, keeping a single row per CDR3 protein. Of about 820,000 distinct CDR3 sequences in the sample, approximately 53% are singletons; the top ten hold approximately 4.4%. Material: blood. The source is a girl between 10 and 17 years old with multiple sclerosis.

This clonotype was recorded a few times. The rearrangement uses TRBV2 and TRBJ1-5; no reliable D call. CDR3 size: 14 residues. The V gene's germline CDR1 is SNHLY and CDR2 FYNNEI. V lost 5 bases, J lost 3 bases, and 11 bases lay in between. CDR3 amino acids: CASSPDGNNQPQHF. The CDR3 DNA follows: TGTGCCAGCAGTCCCGACGGGAACAATCAGCCCCAGCATTTT.

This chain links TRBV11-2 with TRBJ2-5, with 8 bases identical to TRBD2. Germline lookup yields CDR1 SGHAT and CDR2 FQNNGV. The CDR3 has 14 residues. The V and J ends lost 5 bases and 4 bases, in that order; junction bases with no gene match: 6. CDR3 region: CASSEEAGAETQYF. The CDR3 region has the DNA TGTGCCAGCAGCGAGGAAGCGGGGGCAGAGACCCAGTACTTC.

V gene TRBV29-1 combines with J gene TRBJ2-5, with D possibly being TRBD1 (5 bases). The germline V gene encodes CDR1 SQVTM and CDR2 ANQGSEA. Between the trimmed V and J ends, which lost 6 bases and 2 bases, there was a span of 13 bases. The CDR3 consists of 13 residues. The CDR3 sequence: CSVAGLMQETQYF. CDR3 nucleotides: TGCAGCGTGGCAGGGTTAATGCAAGAGACCCAGTACTTC.

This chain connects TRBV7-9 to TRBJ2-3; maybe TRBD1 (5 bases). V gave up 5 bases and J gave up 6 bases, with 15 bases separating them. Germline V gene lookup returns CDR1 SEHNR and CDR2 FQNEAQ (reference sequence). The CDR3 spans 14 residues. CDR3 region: CASSPPGSWDTQYF. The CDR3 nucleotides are TGTGCCAGCAGCCCCCCAGGGTCGTGGGATACGCAGTATTTT.

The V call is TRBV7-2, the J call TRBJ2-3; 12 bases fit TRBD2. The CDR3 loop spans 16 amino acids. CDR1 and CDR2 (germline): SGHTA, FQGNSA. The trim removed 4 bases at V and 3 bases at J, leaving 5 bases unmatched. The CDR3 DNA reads TGTGCCAGCAGCTCTAGGACTAGCGGGAAGACAGATACGCAGTATTTT. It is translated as CASSSRTSGKTDTQYF.

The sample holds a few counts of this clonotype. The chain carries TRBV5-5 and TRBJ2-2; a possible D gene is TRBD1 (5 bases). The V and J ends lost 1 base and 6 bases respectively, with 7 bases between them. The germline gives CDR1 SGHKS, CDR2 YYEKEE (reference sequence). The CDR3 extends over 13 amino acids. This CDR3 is CASSLQGPGELFF. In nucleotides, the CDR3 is TGTGCCAGCAGCTTGCAGGGCCCCGGGGAGCTGTTTTTT.

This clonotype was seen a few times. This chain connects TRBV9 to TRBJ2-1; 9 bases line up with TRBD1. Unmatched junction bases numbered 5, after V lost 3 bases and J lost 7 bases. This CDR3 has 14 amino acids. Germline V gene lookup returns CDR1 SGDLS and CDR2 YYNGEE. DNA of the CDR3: TGTGCCAGCAGCGAGAGGGGGACAGGGAATGAGCAGTTCTTC. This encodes CASSERGTGNEQFF.

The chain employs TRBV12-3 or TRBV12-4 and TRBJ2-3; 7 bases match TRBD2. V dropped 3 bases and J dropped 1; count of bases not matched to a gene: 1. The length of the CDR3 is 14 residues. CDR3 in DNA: TGTGCCAGCAGTTTCCGGGGGGGCACAGATACGCAGTATTTT. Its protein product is CASSFRGGTDTQYF.

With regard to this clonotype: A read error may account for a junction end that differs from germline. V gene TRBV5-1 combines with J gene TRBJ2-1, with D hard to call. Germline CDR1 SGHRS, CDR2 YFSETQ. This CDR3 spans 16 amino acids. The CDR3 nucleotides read TGCGCCAGCAGCCACGGCGAGCGTCCTCCGTACAATGAACAGTTCTTC. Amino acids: CASSHGERPPYNEQFF.

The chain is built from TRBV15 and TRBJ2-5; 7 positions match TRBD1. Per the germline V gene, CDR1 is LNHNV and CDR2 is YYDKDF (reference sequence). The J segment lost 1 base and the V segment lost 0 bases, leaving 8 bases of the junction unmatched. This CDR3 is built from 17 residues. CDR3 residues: CATSRDRTTGRQETQYF. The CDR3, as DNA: TGTGCCACCAGCAGAGATCGTACGACAGGGCGCCAAGAGACCCAGTACTTC.

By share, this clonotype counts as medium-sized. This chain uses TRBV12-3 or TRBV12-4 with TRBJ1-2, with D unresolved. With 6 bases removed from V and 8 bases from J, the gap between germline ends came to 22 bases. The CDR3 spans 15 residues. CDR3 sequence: CASRPRFWPSGGYTF. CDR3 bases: TGTGCCAGCAGGCCACGGTTCTGGCCTTCGGGGGGCTACACCTTC.

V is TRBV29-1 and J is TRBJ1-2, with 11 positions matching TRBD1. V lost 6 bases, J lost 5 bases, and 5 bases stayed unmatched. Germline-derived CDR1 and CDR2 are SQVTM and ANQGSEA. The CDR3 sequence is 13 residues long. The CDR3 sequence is CSVRDRGSYGYTF. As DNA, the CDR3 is TGCAGCGTCCGGGACAGGGGGAGTTATGGCTACACCTTC.

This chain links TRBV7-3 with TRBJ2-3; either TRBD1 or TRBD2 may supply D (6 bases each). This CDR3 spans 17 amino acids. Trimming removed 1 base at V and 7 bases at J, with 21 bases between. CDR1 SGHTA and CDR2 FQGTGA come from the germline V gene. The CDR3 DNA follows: TGTGCCAGCAGCTTAAGTGGGAGTGAGAGGGGGAGGTATACGCAGTATTTT. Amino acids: CASSLSGSERGRYTQYF. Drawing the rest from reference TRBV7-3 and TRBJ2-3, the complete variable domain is GAGVSQTPSNKVTEKGKYVELRCDPISGHTALYWYRQSLGQGPEFLIYFQGTGAADDSGLPNDRFFAVRPEGSVSTLKIQRTERGDSAVYLCASSLSGSERGRYTQYFGPGTRLTVL.

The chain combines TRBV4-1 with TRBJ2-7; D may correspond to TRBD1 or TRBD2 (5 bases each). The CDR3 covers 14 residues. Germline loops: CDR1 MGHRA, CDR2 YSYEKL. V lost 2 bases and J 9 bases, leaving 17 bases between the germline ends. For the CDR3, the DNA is TGCGCCAGCAGCCAAATTTATGTCGGGGCTGGGCAGTACTTC. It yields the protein CASSQIYVGAGQYF.

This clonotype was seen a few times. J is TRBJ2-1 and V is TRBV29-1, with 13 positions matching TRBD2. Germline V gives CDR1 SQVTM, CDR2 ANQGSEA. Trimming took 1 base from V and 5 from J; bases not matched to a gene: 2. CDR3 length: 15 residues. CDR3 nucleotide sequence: TGCAGCGTTGAAGGTGGACTAGCGGGGGACAATGAGCAGTTCTTC. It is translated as CSVEGGLAGDNEQFF.

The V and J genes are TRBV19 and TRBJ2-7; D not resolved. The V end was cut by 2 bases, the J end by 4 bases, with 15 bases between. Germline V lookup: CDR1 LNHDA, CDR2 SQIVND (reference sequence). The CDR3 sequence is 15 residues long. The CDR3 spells CASSIYPPAGYEQYF. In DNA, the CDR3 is TGTGCCAGTAGTATATATCCCCCGGCCGGTTACGAGCAGTACTTC.

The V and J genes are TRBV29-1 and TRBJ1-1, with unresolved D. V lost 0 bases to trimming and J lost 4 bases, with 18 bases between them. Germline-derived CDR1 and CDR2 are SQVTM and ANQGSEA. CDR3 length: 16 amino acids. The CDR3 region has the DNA TGCAGCGTTGAAGATCTGCTGGACCCCACGGGCACTGAAGCTTTCTTT. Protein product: CSVEDLLDPTGTEAFF.

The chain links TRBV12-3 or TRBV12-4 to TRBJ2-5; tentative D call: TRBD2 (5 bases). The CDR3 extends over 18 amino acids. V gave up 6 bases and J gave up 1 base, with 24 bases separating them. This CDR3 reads CASSSPRPSSLAQETQYF. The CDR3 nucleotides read TGTGCCAGCAGCTCCCCTCGCCCGTCTAGCTTGGCCCAAGAGACCCAGTACTTC.

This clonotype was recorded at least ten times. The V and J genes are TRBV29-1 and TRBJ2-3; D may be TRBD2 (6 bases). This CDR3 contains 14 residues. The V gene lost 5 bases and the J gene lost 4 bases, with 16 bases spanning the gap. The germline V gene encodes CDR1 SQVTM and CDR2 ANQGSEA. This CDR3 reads CSVSAAGTADTQYF. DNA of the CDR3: TGCAGCGTTTCGGCCGCGGGGACCGCAGATACGCAGTATTTT.

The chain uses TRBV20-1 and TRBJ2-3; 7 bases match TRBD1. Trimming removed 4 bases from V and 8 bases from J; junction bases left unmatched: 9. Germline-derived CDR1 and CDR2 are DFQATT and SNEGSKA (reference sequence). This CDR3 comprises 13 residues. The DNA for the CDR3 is TGCAGTGCTACCCGACAGGGAACCCTTACGCAGTATTTT. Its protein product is CSATRQGTLTQYF.

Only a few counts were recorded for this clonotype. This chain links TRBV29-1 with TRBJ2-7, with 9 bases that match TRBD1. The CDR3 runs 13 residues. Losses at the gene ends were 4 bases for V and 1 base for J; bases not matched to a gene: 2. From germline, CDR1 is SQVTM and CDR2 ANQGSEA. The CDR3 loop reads CSVGTGESYEQYF. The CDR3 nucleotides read TGCAGCGTTGGGACAGGGGAATCCTACGAGCAGTACTTC.

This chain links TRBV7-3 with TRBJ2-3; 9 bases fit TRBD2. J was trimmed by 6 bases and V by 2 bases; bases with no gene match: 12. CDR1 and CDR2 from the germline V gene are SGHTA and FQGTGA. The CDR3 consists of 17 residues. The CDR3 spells CASSLWASGDRMDTQYF. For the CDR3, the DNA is TGTGCCAGCAGCTTATGGGCTAGCGGGGATCGTATGGATACGCAGTATTTT. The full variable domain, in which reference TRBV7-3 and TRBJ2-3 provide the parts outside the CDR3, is GAGVSQTPSNKVTEKGKYVELRCDPISGHTALYWYRQSLGQGPEFLIYFQGTGAADDSGLPNDRFFAVRPEGSVSTLKIQRTERGDSAVYLCASSLWASGDRMDTQYFGPGTRLTVL.

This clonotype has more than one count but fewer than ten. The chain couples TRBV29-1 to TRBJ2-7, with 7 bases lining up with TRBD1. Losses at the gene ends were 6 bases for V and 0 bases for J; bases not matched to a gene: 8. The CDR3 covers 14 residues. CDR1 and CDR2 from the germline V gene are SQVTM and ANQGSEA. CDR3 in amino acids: CSVSWGTASYEQYF. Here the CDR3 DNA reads TGCAGCGTCTCTTGGGGGACAGCCTCCTACGAGCAGTACTTC.

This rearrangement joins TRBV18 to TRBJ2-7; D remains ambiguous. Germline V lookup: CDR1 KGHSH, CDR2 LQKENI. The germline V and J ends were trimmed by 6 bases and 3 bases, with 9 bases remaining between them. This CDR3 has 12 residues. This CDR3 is CASSYADYEQYF. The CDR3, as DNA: TGTGCCAGCTCCTATGCCGACTACGAGCAGTACTTC.

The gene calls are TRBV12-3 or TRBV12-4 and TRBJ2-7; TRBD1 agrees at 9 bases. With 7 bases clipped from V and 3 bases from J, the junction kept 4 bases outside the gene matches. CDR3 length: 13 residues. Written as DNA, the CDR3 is TGTGCCAGCAAAAAGGACAGGGGCTACGAGCAGTACTTC. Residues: CASKKDRGYEQYF.

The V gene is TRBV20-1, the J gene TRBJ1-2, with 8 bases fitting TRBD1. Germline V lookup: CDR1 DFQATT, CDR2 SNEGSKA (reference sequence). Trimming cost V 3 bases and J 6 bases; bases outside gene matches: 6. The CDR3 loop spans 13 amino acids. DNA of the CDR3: TGCAGTGCTAGCCCTGGACAGGGTCATGGCTACACCTTC. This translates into CSASPGQGHGYTF.

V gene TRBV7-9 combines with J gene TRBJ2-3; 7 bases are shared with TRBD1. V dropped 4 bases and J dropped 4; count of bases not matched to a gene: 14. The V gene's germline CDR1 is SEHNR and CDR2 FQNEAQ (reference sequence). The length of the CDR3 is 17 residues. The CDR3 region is CASSSPDRTPWPDTQYF. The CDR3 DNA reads TGTGCCAGCAGCTCCCCGGACAGGACCCCATGGCCAGATACGCAGTATTTT.